The 30 T cell receptor beta chains reported below all come from one sample, sequenced in a study of T cell responses to AZD1222 COVID-19 vaccine. Produced via immunoSEQ multiplex PCR; TCRdb's table is partial and in-frame only. Altogether 150,000 to 180,000 clones are present, about nine tenths being singletons, with the ten largest covering around 3%. The source material was peripheral blood, sampled on day 0 of AZD1222 vaccination. These receptor sequences come from an adult in good health.

This chain joins TRBV2 and TRBJ1-4; no clear D. The CDR3 is 13 amino acids. The V end lost 6 bases, the J end lost 11 bases, and 16 bases lay between the germline ends. Germline assignment: CDR1 SNHLY and CDR2 FYNNEI. The DNA of the CDR3 is TGTGCCAGCAGGGGCGTGGACGGGGAGAAACTGTTTTTT. The encoded protein is CASRGVDGEKLFF.

This clone has a single count. J is TRBJ1-3 and V is TRBV19; D call uncertain. Germline CDR1 and CDR2: LNHDA and SQIVND (reference sequence). The CDR3 has 13 amino acids. V lost 9 bases, J lost 1 base, and 10 bases lay in between. As DNA, the CDR3 is TGTGCCAGCGAACGGATGTCTGGAAACACCATATATTTT. Protein product: CASERMSGNTIYF. Together with reference TRBV19 and TRBJ1-3, the CDR3 gives the full variable domain: DGGITQSPKYLFRKEGQNVTLSCEQNLNHDAMYWYRQDPGQGLRLIYYSQIVNDFQKGDIAEGYSVSREKKESFPLTVTSAQKNPTAFYLCASERMSGNTIYFGEGSWLTVV.

The J gene is TRBJ1-3, the V gene TRBV9, with 7 bases matching TRBD1. With 4 bases clipped from V and 0 bases from J, the junction kept 7 bases outside the gene matches. Germline values: CDR1 SGDLS, CDR2 YYNGEE. CDR3 length: 16 residues. The CDR3 reads CASSITTGNSGNTIYF. Here the CDR3 DNA reads TGTGCCAGCAGCATCACGACAGGGAACTCTGGAAACACCATATATTTT.

The rearrangement links TRBV9 to TRBJ2-1; D possibly matches TRBD1 or TRBD2 (7 bases each). Germline CDR1 is SGDLS and CDR2 is YYNGEE. CDR3 length: 16 residues. V dropped 4 bases and J dropped 0 bases, with 14 bases sitting between them. CDR3 sequence (DNA): TGTGCCAGCAGCCCCCCCAGGGGGGGCTCCTACAATGAGCAGTTCTTC. Residues: CASSPPRGGSYNEQFF.

This clone has just one count. The chain combines TRBV4-2 with TRBJ1-4; D is uncertain. Germline assignment: CDR1 LGHNA and CDR2 YNFKEQ. Trimming pared 0 bases from V and 0 bases from J, leaving 14 bases between. CDR3 length: 18 residues. CDR3 DNA sequence: TGTGCCAGCAGCCAAGACCGGACCAGTTTTGCAACTAATGAAAAACTGTTTTTT. Its translation is CASSQDRTSFATNEKLFF.

The V call is TRBV12-3 or TRBV12-4, the J call TRBJ2-2; D is possibly TRBD1 (7 bases). Trimming took off 3 bases at V and 8 bases at J, with 10 bases between the two ends. The CDR3 is 13 residues long. This CDR3 is CASSFAGQGELFF. The CDR3 region has the DNA TGTGCCAGCAGTTTCGCGGGACAGGGGGAGCTGTTTTTT.

V gene TRBV18 combines with J gene TRBJ2-1, with D perhaps TRBD2 (6 bases). The V gene lost 6 bases and the J gene lost 5 bases, with 11 bases spanning the gap. The germline V gene has CDR1 KGHSH and CDR2 LQKENI. This CDR3 spans 13 amino acids. The CDR3 here is CASSLTRDNEQFF. CDR3 DNA sequence: TGTGCCAGCTCCCTGACTAGGGACAATGAGCAGTTCTTC. Full variable domain (missing parts from reference TRBV18 and TRBJ2-1): NAGVMQNPRHLVRRRGQEARLRCSPMKGHSHVYWYRQLPEEGLKFMVYLQKENIIDESGMPKERFSAEFPKEGPSILRIQQVVRGDSAAYFCASSLTRDNEQFFGPGTRLTVL.

V and J are TRBV6-5 and TRBJ1-1, with D perhaps matching TRBD1 (6 bases). CDR3 size: 15 residues. The germline gives CDR1 MNHEY, CDR2 SVGAGI. V lost 0 bases to trimming and J lost 6 bases, with 14 bases between them. CDR3 DNA: TGTGCCAGCAGTTACTCGGGCAGGGGCTTCGCTGAAGCTTTCTTT. This codes for CASSYSGRGFAEAFF.

The chain links TRBV5-6 to TRBJ2-3; TRBD1 might be the D (5 bases). V lost 7 bases and J lost 3, with 6 bases in between. CDR3 size: 11 residues. CDR1 and CDR2 (germline): SGHDT, YYEEEE. This chain's CDR3 is CASGATDTQYF. The CDR3 DNA is TGTGCCAGCGGGGCGACAGATACGCAGTATTTT.

V is TRBV19 and J is TRBJ1-1; D is unresolved. The V end lost 7 bases, the J end lost 1 base, and 13 bases lay between the germline ends. Per the germline V gene, CDR1 is LNHDA and CDR2 is SQIVND (reference sequence). This CDR3 contains 14 residues. As DNA, the CDR3 is TGTGCCAGTAAAACCGGGCCTTCGAACACTGAAGCTTTCTTT. Translation gives CASKTGPSNTEAFF.

This rearrangement joins TRBV5-1 to TRBJ1-2; D might be TRBD1 (5 bases). V gave up 4 bases and J gave up 8 bases, with 21 bases separating them. Per the germline V gene, CDR1 is SGHRS and CDR2 is YFSETQ. The CDR3 totals 15 residues. DNA of the CDR3: TGCGCCAGCAGCCCCGAGGGGACCTCCCGGCGGGGCTACACCTTC. As protein: CASSPEGTSRRGYTF.

The chain joins TRBV3-1 (or the pseudogene TRBV3-2) to TRBJ2-1; perhaps TRBD1 as D (5 bases). V was shortened by 8 bases and J by 5 bases, with 13 bases between the two germline ends. The length of the CDR3 is 13 residues. From germline, CDR1 is LGHDT and CDR2 YNNKEL (reference sequence). This CDR3 is CASRRGSHNEQFF. In DNA, the CDR3 is TGTGCCAGCCGAAGGGGTTCTCACAATGAGCAGTTCTTC.

The chain carries TRBV9 and TRBJ1-3; no firm D call. V was clipped by 3 bases and J by 0 bases, with 7 bases between them. Germline-derived CDR1 and CDR2 are SGDLS and YYNGEE. This CDR3 has 14 amino acids. CDR3 sequence (DNA): TGTGCCAGCAGCGGAACAAGCTCTGGAAACACCATATATTTT. Its protein product is CASSGTSSGNTIYF. Using reference TRBV9 and TRBJ1-3 for the parts outside the CDR3, the full variable domain is DSGVTQTPKHLITATGQRVTLRCSPRSGDLSVYWYQQSLDQGLQFLIQYYNGEERAKGNILERFSAQQFPDLHSELNLSSLELGDSALYFCASSGTSSGNTIYFGEGSWLTVV.

The genes are TRBV27 and TRBJ2-1; 7 bases agree with TRBD1. The V gene's germline CDR1 is MNHEY and CDR2 SMNVEV (reference sequence). The CDR3 extends over 16 amino acids. The V segment lost 5 bases and the J segment 4 bases; nucleotides outside the gene matches: 11. The CDR3 DNA is TGTGCCAGCAGTCCTACAGGGGAATTCTCTTACAATGAGCAGTTCTTC. Its translation: CASSPTGEFSYNEQFF.

The CDR3 bases are TGTGCCAGCAGCTCCGGACAGGGGTATGGCTACACCTTC. Its protein is CASSSGQGYGYTF. This sequence joins TRBV7-2 and TRBJ1-2, with 9 bases fitting TRBD1. The ends lost 4 bases at V and 5 bases at J; junction bases unmatched: 2. CDR3 length: 13 amino acids. Per the germline V gene, CDR1 is SGHTA and CDR2 is FQGNSA.

The rearrangement links TRBV11-2 to TRBJ2-7; D assignment may be TRBD1 or TRBD2 (6 bases each). Trimming removed 1 base at V and 1 base at J, with 14 bases between. Per the germline V gene, CDR1 is SGHAT and CDR2 is FQNNGV. The length of the CDR3 is 16 residues. CDR3 in DNA: TGTGCCAGCAGCTTAGTACAGGGCCGGGGGTCCTACGAGCAGTACTTC. Its protein product is CASSLVQGRGSYEQYF.

The J gene is TRBJ1-2, the V gene TRBV3-1 (or the pseudogene TRBV3-2); unclear D gene. The CDR3 is made up of 13 amino acids. The germline V and J ends were trimmed by 0 bases and 2 bases, with 4 bases remaining between them. Germline lookup yields CDR1 LGHDT and CDR2 YNNKEL (reference sequence). CDR3 nucleotide sequence: TGTGCCAGCAGCCAAGACCCAAACTATGGCTACACCTTC. Residues: CASSQDPNYGYTF.

The chain combines TRBV28 with TRBJ2-5; D assignment may be TRBD1 or TRBD2 (5 bases each). The V gene lost 6 bases and the J gene lost 3 bases, with 20 bases spanning the gap. The CDR3 contains 16 residues. Germline V gene data show CDR1 as MDHEN and CDR2 as SYDVKM. Here the CDR3 DNA reads TGTGCCAGCAGCTTCAGGGAGCGGAGGTCTGAAGAGACCCAGTACTTC. Translation gives CASSFRERRSEETQYF.

This clone was seen only a few times. This chain connects TRBV29-1 to TRBJ1-2; D is perhaps TRBD1 (6 bases). Germline V gives CDR1 SQVTM, CDR2 ANQGSEA. V lost 0 bases and J 10 bases, leaving 9 bases between the germline ends. This CDR3 spans 11 amino acids. The CDR3 DNA follows: TGCAGCGTTGAAGATCCGGGGGCCTACACCTTC. Translating gives CSVEDPGAYTF.

Here the CDR3 reads CASRTVSYNEQFF. CDR3 nucleotide sequence: TGTGCCAGCAGAACAGTATCCTACAATGAGCAGTTCTTC. This rearrangement joins TRBV6-5 to TRBJ2-1; D is uncertain. This CDR3 spans 13 amino acids. Trimming pared 6 bases from V and 1 base from J, leaving 7 bases between. Germline lookup yields CDR1 MNHEY and CDR2 SVGAGI.

This sequence joins TRBV10-3 and TRBJ2-7, with TRBD2 matching over 10 bases. The CDR3 covers 13 residues. The ends lost 10 bases at V and 2 bases at J; junction bases unmatched: 5. Germline CDR1 and CDR2: ENHRY and SYGVKD. The CDR3 region is CATTSGATYEQYF. The DNA for the CDR3 is TGTGCCACCACTAGCGGGGCCACCTACGAGCAGTACTTC.

The chain carries TRBV5-1 and TRBJ1-4; 8 bases are shared with TRBD1. CDR1 and CDR2 from the germline V gene are SGHRS and YFSETQ. CDR3 length: 14 residues. V lost 1 base to trimming and J lost 4 bases; unmatched junction nucleotides: 0. CDR3 amino acids: CASSLTGGNEKLFF. The CDR3, as DNA: TGCGCCAGCAGCTTGACAGGGGGTAATGAAAAACTGTTTTTT.

The chain recombines TRBV29-1 with TRBJ1-4; no firm D call. Germline V lookup: CDR1 SQVTM, CDR2 ANQGSEA. V was clipped by 0 bases and J by 5 bases, with 7 bases between them. This CDR3 contains 13 residues. CDR3 loop: CSVEEPRNEKLFF. The CDR3 DNA sequence: TGCAGCGTTGAAGAACCTCGAAATGAAAAACTGTTTTTT. Variable domain in full (rest from reference TRBV29-1 and TRBJ1-4): SAVISQKPSRDICQRGTSLTIQCQVDSQVTMMFWYRQQPGQSLTLIATANQGSEATYESGFVIDKFPISRPNLTFSTLTVSNMSPEDSSIYLCSVEEPRNEKLFFGSGTQLSVL.

The V gene is TRBV28, the J gene TRBJ1-5; a possible D gene is TRBD1 (6 bases). V was trimmed by 7 bases and J by 7 bases, leaving 20 bases between them. Germline assignment: CDR1 MDHEN and CDR2 SYDVKM. The CDR3 covers 15 residues. CDR3 DNA sequence: TGTGCCAGCAACAAATCAACAGGGCGAAGCCAGCCCCAGCATTTT. It is translated as CASNKSTGRSQPQHF.

The chain is built from TRBV4-1 and TRBJ1-3; 9 bases agree with TRBD1. CDR1 is MGHRA and CDR2 is YSYEKL in the germline V gene. CDR3 length: 15 residues. J lost 3 bases, V lost 1 base, and 1 base had no gene match. The CDR3 DNA reads TGCGCCAGCAGCCAAGGGGACAGGGATGGAAACACCATATATTTT. This gives the protein CASSQGDRDGNTIYF.

The CDR3 region has the DNA TGTGCTAGTGGTTTGGTACTACGGGGGACAGGGGCTTACAATGAGCAGTTCTTC. Protein: CASGLVLRGTGAYNEQFF. The chain uses TRBV12-5 and TRBJ2-1; 10 bases match TRBD1. This CDR3 is 18 amino acids long. From germline, CDR1 is LGHNT and CDR2 FRNRAP. V shed 0 bases and J 4 bases; nucleotides not matched to a gene: 9.

This chain joins TRBV5-1 and TRBJ2-1, with 8 bases matching TRBD1. Germline-derived CDR1 and CDR2 are SGHRS and YFSETQ. The length of the CDR3 is 16 residues. Trimming took 5 bases from V and 6 from J; bases not matched to a gene: 13. CDR3 region: CASSWAGTGSSNEQFF. The CDR3 region has the DNA TGCGCCAGCAGTTGGGCCGGGACAGGATCTTCCAATGAGCAGTTCTTC.

The chain joins TRBV5-6 to TRBJ1-5, with TRBD1 as a possible D gene (5 bases). The germline gives CDR1 SGHDT, CDR2 YYEEEE. The CDR3 has 16 residues. Trimming cost V 5 bases and J 0 bases, with 15 bases left between them. The CDR3 coding sequence is TGTGCCAGCAGTCCCCGCGGGGGGTATAGCAATCAGCCCCAGCATTTT. Residues: CASSPRGGYSNQPQHF. Together with reference TRBV5-6 and TRBJ1-5, the CDR3 gives the full variable domain: DAGVTQSPTHLIKTRGQQVTLRCSPKSGHDTVSWYQQALGQGPQFIFQYYEEEERQRGNFPDRFSGHQFPNYSSELNVNALLLGDSALYLCASSPRGGYSNQPQHFGDGTRLSIL.

J is TRBJ1-1 and V is TRBV7-2, with 7 bases matching TRBD1. After removal of 5 bases from V and 6 bases from J, the junction contained 6 bases not matched to a gene. Germline lookup yields CDR1 SGHTA and CDR2 FQGNSA. CDR3 length equals 13 residues. The chain's CDR3 is CASSRTGGSEAFF. The CDR3 DNA is TGTGCCAGCAGCCGGACAGGCGGATCTGAAGCTTTCTTT.

This chain connects TRBV4-2 to TRBJ2-7; maybe TRBD2 (6 bases). Germline V gene data show CDR1 as LGHNA and CDR2 as YNFKEQ. CDR3 length: 13 amino acids. V lost 5 bases to trimming and J lost 3 bases, with 11 bases between them. The CDR3 DNA reads TGTGCCAGCAGCGGGGAGGTGAGCTACGAGCAGTACTTC. It is translated as CASSGEVSYEQYF.